Listed below are T cell receptor beta chains from one sample, sequenced in a study of blood T cell repertoires in COVID-19. Clones were read by immunoSEQ multiplex PCR, and TCRdb kept only the in-frame ones, dropping some. Among fewer than 350,000 clones, approximately 86% were seen once, and the ten largest hold about an eighth. Sequenced: peripheral blood. These receptors were collected from an older woman with COVID-19, enrolled during active disease. Both conserved end residues are part of each CDR3. The D gene is left open where the match is weak. A row's size may be missing; if present it is once, few, many or a size class.

.,TRBV5-1,.,TRBJ2-7,TGCGCCAGCAGCCCCGGGGTCGGACAGATCTACGAGCAGTACTTC,CASSPGVGQIYEQYF
.,TRBV5-6,.,TRBJ1-3,TGTGCCAGCAGCTTGGGGATCCTGGAGGCTGGAAACACCATATATTTT,CASSLGILEAGNTIYF
.,TRBV27,.,TRBJ1-6,TGTGCCAGCAGTTTTTTGGGGGCAGGGAATTCACCCCTCCACTTT,CASSFLGAGNSPLHF
.,TRBV5-1,TRBD2,TRBJ2-2,TGCGCCAGCAGCGTTACCCGGGACCCAGGCACAGAGCGGGGGACCGGGGAGCTGTTTTTT,CASSVTRDPGTERGTGELFF
.,TRBV29-1,TRBD1,TRBJ1-4,TGCAGCGCCATACGGCGGGGGACAGGGAATGAAAAACTGTTTTTT,CSAIRRGTGNEKLFF
.,TRBV19,TRBD1,TRBJ2-3,TGTGCCAGTAGTATCTGGGGCAGGGGGCCCACAGATACGCAGTATTTT,CASSIWGRGPTDTQYF
.,TRBV2,.,TRBJ1-1,TGTGCCAGCAGGTTTGACAGGCAGAACACTGAAGCTTTCTTT,CASRFDRQNTEAFF
few,TRBV9,TRBD2,TRBJ2-3,TGTGCCAGCAGCCTTCTCGGGGGGGGCACAGATACGCAGTATTTT,CASSLLGGGTDTQYF
.,TRBV6-5,.,TRBJ1-1,TGTGCCAGCAGTTTCTCCCCCCTCCCGGGGAACACTGAAGCTTTCTTT,CASSFSPLPGNTEAFF
.,TRBV2,TRBD1,TRBJ2-5,TGTGCCAGCAGCGGGACAGGGAATCAAGAGACCCAGTACTTC,CASSGTGNQETQYF
.,TRBV7-9,.,TRBJ1-2,TGTGCCAGCAGCTTAGACTTGACAGCTAACTATGGCTACACCTTC,CASSLDLTANYGYTF
.,TRBV5-1,TRBD2,TRBJ2-5,TGCGCCAGCGCTGGGACTAGCGAGGGGGAGACCCAGTACTTC,CASAGTSEGETQYF
.,TRBV28,TRBD1,TRBJ1-3,TGTGCCAGCAGTTCCCAGGGGACAGGGCTCTCTGGAAACACCATATATTTT,CASSSQGTGLSGNTIYF
.,TRBV19,TRBD1,TRBJ2-7,TGTGCCAGTAGTATAAATACAGGGGGCGCGTACGAGCAGTACTTC,CASSINTGGAYEQYF
.,TRBV9,.,TRBJ1-1,TGTGCCAGCAGCGTAGGAGGGGGAACTGGCACTGAAGCTTTCTTT,CASSVGGGTGTEAFF
.,TRBV2,.,TRBJ2-1,TGTGCCAGTAACCTAGAAAAGTCCTACAATGAGCAGTTCTTC,CASNLEKSYNEQFF
.,TRBV6-5,TRBD1,TRBJ2-5,TGTGCCAGCAGTTACCGGATAGGGGGCCTCGAGACCCAGTACTTC,CASSYRIGGLETQYF
.,TRBV18,TRBD2,TRBJ2-1,TGTGCCAGCTCACTAGACTTCGGGACTAGTATGAATGAGCAGTTCTTC,CASSLDFGTSMNEQFF
.,TRBV6-4,.,TRBJ2-3,TGTGCCAGCAGTGACAGACACGGGGGTTGGGATACGCAGTATTTT,CASSDRHGGWDTQYF
.,TRBV7-9,.,TRBJ1-5,TGTGCCTCGCGAGGGGGGGATCAGCCCCAGCATTTT,CASRGGDQPQHF
.,TRBV5-4,.,TRBJ2-5,TGTGCCAGCAGCCGATTAGCACTGTACCAAGAGACCCAGTACTTC,CASSRLALYQETQYF
.,TRBV13,.,TRBJ1-3,TGTGCCAGCAGCTTAGGATTCCAGATAAACACCATATATTTT,CASSLGFQINTIYF